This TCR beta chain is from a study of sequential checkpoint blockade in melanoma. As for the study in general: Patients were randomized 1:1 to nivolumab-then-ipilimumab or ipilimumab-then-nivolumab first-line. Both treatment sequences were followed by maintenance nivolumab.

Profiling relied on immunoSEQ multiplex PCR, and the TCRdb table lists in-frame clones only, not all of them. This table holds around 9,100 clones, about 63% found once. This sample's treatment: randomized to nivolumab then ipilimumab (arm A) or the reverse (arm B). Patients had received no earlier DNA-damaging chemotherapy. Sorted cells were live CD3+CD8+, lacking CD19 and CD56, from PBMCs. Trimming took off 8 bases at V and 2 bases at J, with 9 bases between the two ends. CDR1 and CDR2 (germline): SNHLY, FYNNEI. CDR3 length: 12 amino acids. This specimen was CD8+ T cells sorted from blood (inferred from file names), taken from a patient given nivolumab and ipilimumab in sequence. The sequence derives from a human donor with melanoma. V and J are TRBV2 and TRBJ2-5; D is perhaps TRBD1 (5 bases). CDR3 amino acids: CASQGWQETQYF. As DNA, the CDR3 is TGTGCCAGCCAGGGTTGGCAAGAGACCCAGTACTTC. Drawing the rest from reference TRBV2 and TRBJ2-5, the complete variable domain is EPEVTQTPSHQVTQMGQEVILRCVPISNHLYFYWYRQILGQKVEFLVSFYNNEISEKSEIFDDQFSVERPDGSNFTLKIRSTKLEDSAMYFCASQGWQETQYFGPGTRLLVL.